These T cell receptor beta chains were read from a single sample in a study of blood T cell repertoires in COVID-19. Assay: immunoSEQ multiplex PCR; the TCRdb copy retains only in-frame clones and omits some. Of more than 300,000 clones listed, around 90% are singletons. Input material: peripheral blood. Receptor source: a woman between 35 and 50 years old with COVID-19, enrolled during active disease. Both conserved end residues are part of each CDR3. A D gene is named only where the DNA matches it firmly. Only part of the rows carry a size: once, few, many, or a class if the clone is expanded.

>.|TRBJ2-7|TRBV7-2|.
TGTGCCAGCAGCCTAAGGCCGGGACATCCCTACGAGCAGTACTTC
CASSLRPGHPYEQYF
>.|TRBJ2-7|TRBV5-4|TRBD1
TGTGCCAGCAGCTTGCCTTCCGGGACAGGGTTTAACGAGCAGTACTTC
CASSLPSGTGFNEQYF
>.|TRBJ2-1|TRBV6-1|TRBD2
TGTGCCAGCAGTGATCGGGCTAGCGGTACCTACAATGAGCAGTTCTTC
CASSDRASGTYNEQFF
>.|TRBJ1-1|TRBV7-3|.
TGTGCCAGCAGCTTAATGGGGAGAGGAAGTAACACTGAAGCTTTCTTT
CASSLMGRGSNTEAFF
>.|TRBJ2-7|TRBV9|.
TGTGCCAGCAGCGTAGGACACCTTCCCCACGAGCAGTACTTC
CASSVGHLPHEQYF
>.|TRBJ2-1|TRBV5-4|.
TGTGCCAGCAGCCCAGAAATTAGAGCGGCCGATCCTATCTTC
CASSPEIRAADPIF
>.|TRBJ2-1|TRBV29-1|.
TGCAGCGCCGCTTACAGTTACAATGAGCAGTTCTTC
CSAAYSYNEQFF
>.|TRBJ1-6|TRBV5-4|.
TGTGCCAGCAGCCCGACCCAGGTATCCCATTCACCCCTCCACTTT
CASSPTQVSHSPLHF
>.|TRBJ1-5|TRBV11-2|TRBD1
TGTGCCAGCAGCTCGGACAGGGGGCTAAATCAGCCCCAGCATTTT
CASSSDRGLNQPQHF
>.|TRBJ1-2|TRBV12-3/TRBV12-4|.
TGTGCCAGCAGTTTGTTAGAAGGAGGGGGCTACACCTTC
CASSLLEGGGYTF
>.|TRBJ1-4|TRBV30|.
TGTGCCTGGAGCCTCCTGGGGGGGGCTAATGAAAAACTGTTTTTT
CAWSLLGGANEKLFF
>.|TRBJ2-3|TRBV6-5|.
TGTGCCAGCAGTTACAAGGGGAGCACAGATACGCAGTATTTT
CASSYKGSTDTQYF
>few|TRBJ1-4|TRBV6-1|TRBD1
TGTGCCAGCAGTGCCCTTTCGGGACAGCGGAATGAAAAACTGTTTTTT
CASSALSGQRNEKLFF
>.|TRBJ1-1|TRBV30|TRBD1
TGTGCCCAAAAGTGGACAGGGAGGCTTCCTGAAGCTTTCTTT
CAQKWTGRLPEAFF
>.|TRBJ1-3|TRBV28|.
TGTGCCAGCAGAAAACCCGCCACAGGGATATATTTT
CASRKPATGIYF
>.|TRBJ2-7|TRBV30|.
TGTGCCTGGAGTGTGAGTGGGCGCCACGAGCAGTACTTC
CAWSVSGRHEQYF
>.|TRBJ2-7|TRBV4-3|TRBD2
TGCGCCAGCAGCCGAGGGGCGGGAGGGTCCTACGAGCAGTACTTC
CASSRGAGGSYEQYF
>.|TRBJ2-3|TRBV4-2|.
TGTGCCAGCAGCCCTGAACAGGGACGTGGGGGAGATACGCAGTATTTT
CASSPEQGRGGDTQYF
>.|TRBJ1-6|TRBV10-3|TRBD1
TGTGCCATCAGTGAGTCCGGGACAGCACATTCACCCCTCCACTTT
CAISESGTAHSPLHF
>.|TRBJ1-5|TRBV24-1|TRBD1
TGTGCCACCAGTGATTCCGGACAGGGTAATCAGCCCCAGCATTTT
CATSDSGQGNQPQHF
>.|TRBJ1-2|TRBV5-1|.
TGCGCCAGCAGCTCGACCGGGGATTGGCATGGCTACACCTTC
CASSSTGDWHGYTF
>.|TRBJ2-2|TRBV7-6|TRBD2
TGTGCCAGCAGCGCCCGTGGGGGGGGCACCGGGGAGCTGTTTTTT
CASSARGGGTGELFF
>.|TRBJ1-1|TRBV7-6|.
TGTGCCAGCAGCCGTCTAGTGGGAACGGGGGATACTGAAGCTTTCTTT
CASSRLVGTGDTEAFF
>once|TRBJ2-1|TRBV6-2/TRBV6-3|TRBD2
TGTGCCAGCAGTTTGACTAGCGGGAGAGTAAATGAGCAGTTCTTC
CASSLTSGRVNEQFF
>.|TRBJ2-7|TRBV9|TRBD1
TGTGCCAGCAGCCGCGACCTTAGGGGGCCCGAGCAGTACTTC
CASSRDLRGPEQYF
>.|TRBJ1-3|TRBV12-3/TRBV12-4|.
TGTGCCAGCAGCCCCGTGCCGGGAACCATATATTTT
CASSPVPGTIYF
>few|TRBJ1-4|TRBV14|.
TGTGCCAGCAGCCAAGTAAAGGGGCCGAATGAAAAACTGTTTTTT
CASSQVKGPNEKLFF
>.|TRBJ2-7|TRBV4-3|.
TGCGCCAGCAGCCGGGGGGTCTCCTACGAGCAGTACTTC
CASSRGVSYEQYF
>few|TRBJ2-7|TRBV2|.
TGTGCCAGCACCCTTCAACAGGGAAACTACGAGCAGTACTTC
CASTLQQGNYEQYF
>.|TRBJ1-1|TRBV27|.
.
CASSFGAGTEAFF
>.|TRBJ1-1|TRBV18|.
TGTGCCAGCTCCCGGTTGGGGGGGGCCATGAACACTGAAGCTTTCTTT
CASSRLGGAMNTEAFF
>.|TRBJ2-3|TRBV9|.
TGTGCCAGCAGCGCCGGACAACCCATCACAGATACGCAGTATTTT
CASSAGQPITDTQYF
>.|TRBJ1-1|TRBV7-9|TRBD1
TGTGCCAGCAGCCTAGGACAGGGGGCCGGTTGGGCTTTCTTT
CASSLGQGAGWAFF
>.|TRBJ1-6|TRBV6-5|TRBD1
TGTGCCAGCAGTTACTCGTTAGGGGACAGCAATTCACCCCTCCACTTT
CASSYSLGDSNSPLHF